This T cell receptor beta chain was captured in a study of shared clonotypes between healthy human individuals. A word on this clone: Its antigen is unknown.

Germline values: CDR1 SQVTM, CDR2 ANQGSEA. This CDR3 contains 14 residues. With V trimmed by 6 bases and J by 0 bases, 3 bases remained unmatched. Genomic DNA (from each subset) was split evenly across several immunoSEQ plates. Some clones are missing from TCRdb's copy, which holds only in-frame ones; the method was immunoSEQ multiplex PCR. Among under 1,100,000 clones listed, around three quarters were seen once. Whole-study results and caveats: Genetic and exposure-history diversity was limited by the small donor number. Naive subsets tended to show greater estimated richness than memory subsets.

The sequencing input was memory CD4+ T cells from PBMCs. Subset indicated: CD45RA-negative fraction. This receptor was obtained from a man aged 18 to 30 in good health. Some clones in this sample may be carry-over from other donors' samples. The V gene is TRBV29-1, the J gene TRBJ2-3; 10 bases fit TRBD1. CDR3 coding DNA: TGCAGCGTGAAGGACAGGGGGAGCACAGATACGCAGTATTTT. Its protein is CSVKDRGSTDTQYF.